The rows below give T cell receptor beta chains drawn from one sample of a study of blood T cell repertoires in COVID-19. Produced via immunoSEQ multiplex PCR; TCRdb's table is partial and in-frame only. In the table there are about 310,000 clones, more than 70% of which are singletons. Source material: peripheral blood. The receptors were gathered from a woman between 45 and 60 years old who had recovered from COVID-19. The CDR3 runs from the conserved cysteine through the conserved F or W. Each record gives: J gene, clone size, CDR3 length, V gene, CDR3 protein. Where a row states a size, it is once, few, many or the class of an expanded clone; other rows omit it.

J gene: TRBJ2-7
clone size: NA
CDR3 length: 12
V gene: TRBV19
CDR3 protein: CASSLGQDAQYF

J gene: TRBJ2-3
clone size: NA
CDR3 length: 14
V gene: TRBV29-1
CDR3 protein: CSVDRASGTDTQYF

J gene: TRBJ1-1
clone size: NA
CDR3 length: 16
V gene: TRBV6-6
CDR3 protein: CASSPRVGDVNTEAFF

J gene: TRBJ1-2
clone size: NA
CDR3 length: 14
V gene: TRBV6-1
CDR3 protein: CASSEGRQLYGYTF

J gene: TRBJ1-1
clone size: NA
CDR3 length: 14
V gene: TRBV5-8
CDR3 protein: CASNRGLSNTEAFF

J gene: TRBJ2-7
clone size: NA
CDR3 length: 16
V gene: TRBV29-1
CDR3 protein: CSVQFPTGTTTDEQYF

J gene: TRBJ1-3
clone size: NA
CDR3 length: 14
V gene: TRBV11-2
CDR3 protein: CASSRQASGNTIYF

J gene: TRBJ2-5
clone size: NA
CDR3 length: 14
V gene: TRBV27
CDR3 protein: CASSSLAGGETQYF

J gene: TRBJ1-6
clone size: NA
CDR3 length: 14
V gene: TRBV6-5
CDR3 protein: CASSTTGGDSPLHF

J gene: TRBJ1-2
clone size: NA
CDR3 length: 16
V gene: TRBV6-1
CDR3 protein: CASSELPRTVHYGYTF

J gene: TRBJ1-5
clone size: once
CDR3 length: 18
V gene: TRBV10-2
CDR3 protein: CASSGGQGAGFRNQPQHF

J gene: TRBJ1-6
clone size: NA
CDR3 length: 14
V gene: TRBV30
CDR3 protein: CAWSVRGYNSPLHF

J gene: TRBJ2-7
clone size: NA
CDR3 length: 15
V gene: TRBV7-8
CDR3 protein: CASIKSRTGGLEQYF

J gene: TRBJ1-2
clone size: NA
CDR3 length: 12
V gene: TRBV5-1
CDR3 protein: CASSLIPGGYTF

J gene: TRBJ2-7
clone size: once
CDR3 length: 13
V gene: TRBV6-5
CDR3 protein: CASRSTGSYEQYF

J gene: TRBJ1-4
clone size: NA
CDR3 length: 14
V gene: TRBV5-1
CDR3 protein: CASSFGTTNEKLFF

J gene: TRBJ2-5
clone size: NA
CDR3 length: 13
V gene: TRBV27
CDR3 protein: CASSWQGAETQYF

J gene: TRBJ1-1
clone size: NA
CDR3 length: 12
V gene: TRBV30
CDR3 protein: CAWSRGDTEAFF

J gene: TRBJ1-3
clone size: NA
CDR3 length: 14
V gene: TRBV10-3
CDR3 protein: CATRDSLIRNTIYF

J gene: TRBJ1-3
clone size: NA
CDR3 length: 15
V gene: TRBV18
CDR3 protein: CASSLGSNSGNTIYF

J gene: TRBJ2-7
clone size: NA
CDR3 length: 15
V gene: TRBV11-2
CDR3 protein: CASSLFIRGSYEQYF

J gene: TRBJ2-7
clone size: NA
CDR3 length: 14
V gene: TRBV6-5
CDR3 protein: CASSYRGQGYEQYF

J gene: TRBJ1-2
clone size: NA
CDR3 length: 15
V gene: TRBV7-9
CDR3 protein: CASSLANREDYGYTF

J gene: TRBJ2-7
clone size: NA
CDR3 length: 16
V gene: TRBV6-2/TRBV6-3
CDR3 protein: CASSYRTGWLAYEQYF

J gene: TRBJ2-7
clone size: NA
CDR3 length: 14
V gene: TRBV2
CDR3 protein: CASSEGQAWREQYF

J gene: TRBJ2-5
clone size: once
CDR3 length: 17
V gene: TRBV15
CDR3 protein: CATSRGSGSGGEETQYF

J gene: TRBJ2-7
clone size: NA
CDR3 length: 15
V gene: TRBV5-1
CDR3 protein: CASSPWTGGENEQYF

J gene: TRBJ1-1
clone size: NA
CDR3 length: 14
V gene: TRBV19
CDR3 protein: CASEPNRGPTEAFF

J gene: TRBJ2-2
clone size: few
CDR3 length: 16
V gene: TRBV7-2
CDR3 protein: CASSLGLAGLTGELFF

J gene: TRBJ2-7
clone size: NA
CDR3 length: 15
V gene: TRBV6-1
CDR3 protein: CASSEASAERDEQYF

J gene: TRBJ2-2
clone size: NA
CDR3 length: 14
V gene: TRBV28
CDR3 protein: CASSASQFTGELFF